A single sample is the source of the 5 T cell receptor beta chains below, sequenced in a study of T cells after yellow fever vaccination. TCRdb processed the 5' RACE reads anew with MiXCR; each CDR3 protein has one entry. The table shows approximately 300,000 distinct CDR3 sequences, with roughly a tenth occurring only once. Sequenced here: CD4+ T cells sorted from PBMCs, sampled 45 days after the yellow fever booster vaccination. These receptor sequences come from a man aged 18 to 30 who received the YFV17D yellow fever vaccine.

This clonotype was counted a few times. The V and J genes are TRBV12-3 or TRBV12-4 and TRBJ1-1, with unresolved D. Trimming stripped 2 bases from V and 9 bases from J, with 7 bases between. The CDR3 extends over 11 amino acids. The DNA of the CDR3 is TGTGCCAGCAGTTTATTAGGTCAAGCTTTCTTT. Translated: CASSLLGQAFF.

The chain has TRBV7-2 and TRBJ2-1, with 7 bases that match TRBD1. Germline lookup yields CDR1 SGHTA and CDR2 FQGNSA. Trimming took 0 bases from V and 8 from J; bases not matched to a gene: 4. The CDR3 sequence is 14 residues long. The CDR3 region has the DNA TGTGCCAGCAGCTTAGCGACAGGGCTGGATGAGCAGTTCTTC. Translating gives CASSLATGLDEQFF.

This clonotype was detected only a few times. The chain carries TRBV4-2 and TRBJ2-3; 8 bases fit TRBD2. The CDR3 runs to 15 residues. The J segment lost 1 base and the V segment lost 6 bases, leaving 6 bases of the junction unmatched. Germline-derived CDR1 and CDR2 are LGHNA and YNFKEQ. The CDR3 spells CASSNRGGRTDTQYF. DNA for the CDR3: TGTGCCAGCAGTAATCGGGGGGGTCGCACAGATACGCAGTATTTT.

This clonotype was seen many times. V is TRBV7-9 and J is TRBJ2-7, with D perhaps given as TRBD1 or TRBD2 (5 bases each). V lost 4 bases, J lost 7 bases, and 14 bases lay in between. CDR3 length equals 13 residues. From germline, CDR1 is SEHNR and CDR2 FQNEAQ (reference sequence). The CDR3 DNA sequence: TGTGCCAGCAGCTCGGGACGGAGCCTTGAGCAGTACTTC. It yields the protein CASSSGRSLEQYF.

CDR3 coding DNA: TGTGCCAGCAGCCCTTCCAGGGGGGTATATGGCTACACCTTC. It encodes CASSPSRGVYGYTF. The rearrangement links TRBV12-3 or TRBV12-4 to TRBJ1-2, with 7 nucleotides matching TRBD1. J was trimmed by 5 bases and V by 6 bases; bases with no gene match: 9. The CDR3 covers 14 residues.